The 32 T cell receptor beta chains below were found in one sample sequenced in a study of Graves' ophthalmopathy and Graves' hyperthyroidism. Researchers took RNA transcripts and amplified TCR beta CDR3 regions from them. A first-round RT-PCR used HTBI primers, followed by a second-round multiplex PCR. A single record per CDR3 protein comes from TCRdb applying MiXCR to the multiplex PCR reads. Of just over 400,000 distinct CDR3 sequences listed, 20% to 25% were seen once; the top ten hold around 3.1%. The specimen sequenced was peripheral blood. These receptor sequences come from a young woman with stable Graves' hyperthyroidism.

CDR3 region: CASSQGDRGFEEQYF. CDR3 nucleotides: TGCGCCAGCAGCCAAGGGGACAGGGGATTTGAGGAGCAGTACTTC. The chain is built from TRBV4-1 and TRBJ2-7; TRBD1 matches at 10 bases. The CDR3 totals 15 residues. Germline loops: CDR1 MGHRA, CDR2 YSYEKL. The V segment lost 1 base and the J segment 7 bases; nucleotides outside the gene matches: 7.

This clonotype was seen at least ten times. CDR3 sequence (DNA): TGTGCCACCAGTGAAGGGAGAACCGAGCAGTACTTC. This translates into CATSEGRTEQYF. The chain employs TRBV24-1 and TRBJ2-7; a weak D match, TRBD2 (5 bases). Deletions cut 4 bases from V and 6 bases from J, with 9 bases between. Germline assignment: CDR1 KGHDR and CDR2 SFDVKD. This CDR3 spans 12 amino acids.

This clonotype occurred many times. The chain links TRBV29-1 to TRBJ2-3, with TRBD1 as a possible D gene (6 bases). Germline V gene data show CDR1 as SQVTM and CDR2 as ANQGSEA. V was trimmed by 4 bases and J by 4 bases, leaving 15 bases between them. This CDR3 region has 14 residues. The CDR3 region has the DNA TGCAGCGTTGTAGCACAGGGAGTAGCAGATACGCAGTATTTT. Residues: CSVVAQGVADTQYF.

V and J are TRBV6-1 and TRBJ1-1; 8 bases agree with TRBD1. V trimming: 6 bases; J trimming: 6 bases; junction bases outside the gene matches: 9. Germline V gives CDR1 MNHNS, CDR2 SASEGT. This CDR3 region has 14 residues. CDR3 nucleotide sequence: TGTGCCAGCAGGTTGACAGGGGCGCGGGCTGAAGCTTTCTTT. As protein: CASRLTGARAEAFF.

In its sample, this clonotype was seen many times. V is TRBV25-1 and J is TRBJ1-2, with D perhaps TRBD1 (5 bases). The V gene's germline CDR1 is MGHDK and CDR2 SYGVNS. There are 13 residues in the CDR3. V lost 5 bases to trimming and J lost 7 bases, with 14 bases between them. In DNA form, the CDR3 reads TGTGCCAGCAGTCGGAGGGGTGTAAGTGGCTACACCTTC. The encoded protein is CASSRRGVSGYTF.

Many counts were recorded for this clonotype. This rearrangement joins TRBV20-1 to TRBJ2-5, with 10 bases lining up with TRBD2. V lost 6 bases and J lost 4; bases outside the gene matches: 8. Germline loops: CDR1 DFQATT, CDR2 SNEGSKA (reference sequence). The CDR3 is made up of 14 amino acids. The CDR3 DNA follows: TGCAGTGCCTCTAGCGGGAGCGGGGGAGAGACCCAGTACTTC. Its translation is CSASSGSGGETQYF.

This clonotype came up many times. The CDR3 DNA reads TGTGCCAGCAGTTTAGGGGGGGGCAAAAACATTCAGTACTTC. It translates to CASSLGGGKNIQYF. The V gene is TRBV12-3 or TRBV12-4, the J gene TRBJ2-4; 7 bases agree with TRBD2. With 1 base clipped from V and 3 bases from J, the junction kept 0 bases outside the gene matches. This CDR3 has 14 residues.

This clonotype was seen ten or more times. The J gene is TRBJ2-5, the V gene TRBV12-3 or TRBV12-4; D may match TRBD1 or TRBD2 (5 bases each). Trimming removed 5 bases at V and 2 bases at J, with 12 bases between. The CDR3 runs to 14 residues. The CDR3 coding sequence is TGTGCCAGCAGTCCCAGGGACGAGCAAGAGACCCAGTACTTC. Translated: CASSPRDEQETQYF.

This clonotype appeared many times. The chain uses TRBV28 and TRBJ2-7; 10 positions match TRBD1. The germline V gene encodes CDR1 MDHEN and CDR2 SYDVKM. The CDR3 sequence is 16 residues long. Trimming cost V 2 bases and J 2 bases; bases outside gene matches: 6. CDR3 bases: TGTGCCAGCAGTTTACGACCGGGACAGGGGCCCTACGAGCAGTACTTC. Residues: CASSLRPGQGPYEQYF.

This clonotype was seen ten or more times. One junction end disagrees with the germline gene, perhaps due to a read error. V and J are TRBV11-2 and TRBJ2-4, with TRBD2 matching over 11 bases. CDR1 is SGHAT, CDR2 FQNNGV, per germline. The CDR3 extends over 15 amino acids. The CDR3 DNA follows: TGTGCCAGCAGAAATAGCGGGAGGGCCAGAAACATTCAGTACTTC. Translated: CASRNSGRARNIQYF.

This clonotype has at least ten counts. The chain employs TRBV30 and TRBJ1-1, with D unclear. Germline V lookup: CDR1 GTSNPN, CDR2 SVGIG (reference sequence). This CDR3 region has 15 residues. Trimming stripped 2 bases from V and 1 base from J, with 14 bases between. This CDR3 is CAWSPRSDKNTEAFF. As DNA, the CDR3 is TGTGCCTGGAGTCCCCGTAGCGACAAGAACACTGAAGCTTTCTTT.

This clonotype was counted ten times or more. The chain combines TRBV6-1 with TRBJ1-5; tentatively, D is TRBD1 (5 bases). V lost 3 bases and J 3 bases, leaving 12 bases between the germline ends. This CDR3 has 15 amino acids. The V gene's germline CDR1 is MNHNS and CDR2 SASEGT. The DNA of the CDR3 is TGTGCCAGCAGTGATACCGGGACTAACAATCAGCCCCAGCATTTT. This translates into CASSDTGTNNQPQHF.

This clonotype was seen ten or more times. The chain couples TRBV15 to TRBJ2-7; D is uncertain. The V end was cut by 2 bases, the J end by 2 bases, with 7 bases between. The CDR3 extends over 13 amino acids. CDR1 and CDR2 from the germline V gene are LNHNV and YYDKDF (reference sequence). In nucleotides, the CDR3 is TGTGCCACCAGCAGACAACCTACCTACGAGCAGTACTTC. It is translated as CATSRQPTYEQYF.

This clonotype was observed at least ten times. The chain recombines TRBV2 with TRBJ2-7, with no clear D. The length of the CDR3 is 14 residues. Between the trimmed V and J ends, which lost 1 base and 5 bases, there was a span of 12 bases. Germline lookup yields CDR1 SNHLY and CDR2 FYNNEI. The CDR3 coding sequence is TGTGCCAGCAGTGAAGATGCCCGGGTTGACGAGCAGTACTTC. The encoded protein is CASSEDARVDEQYF. Supplemented by reference TRBV2 and TRBJ2-7, the full variable domain reads EPEVTQTPSHQVTQMGQEVILRCVPISNHLYFYWYRQILGQKVEFLVSFYNNEISEKSEIFDDQFSVERPDGSNFTLKIRSTKLEDSAMYFCASSEDARVDEQYFGPGTRLTVT.

This sequence joins TRBV6-1 and TRBJ1-5; TRBD1 is a possible D gene (5 bases). The germline V gene has CDR1 MNHNS and CDR2 SASEGT. The CDR3 has 17 amino acids. The V end was cut by 8 bases, the J end by 1 base, with 21 bases between. CDR3 coding DNA: TGTGCCAGCGGGTCCACTTTGGGGCGCGGAAGCAATCAGCCCCAGCATTTT. As protein: CASGSTLGRGSNQPQHF.

This chain uses TRBV6-1 with TRBJ2-5; D possibly corresponds to TRBD2 (6 bases). From germline, CDR1 is MNHNS and CDR2 SASEGT. Trimming removed 6 bases at V and 5 bases at J, with 16 bases between. The CDR3 has 14 amino acids. The CDR3 nucleotides read TGTGCCAGCAGCGCCCGGGGAGGTTGGGAGACCCAGTACTTC. As protein: CASSARGGWETQYF.

Turning to this clonotype: At one boundary the junction diverges from the germline segment, which might be a read error. The chain couples TRBV6-1 to TRBJ1-5; D call uncertain. CDR1 is MNHNS and CDR2 is SASEGT in the germline V gene. The CDR3 extends over 13 amino acids. The CDR3 sequence: CASSQADDQPQHF. The DNA for the CDR3 is TGCGCCAGCAGCCAAGCGGACGATCAGCCCCAGCATTTT.

This clonotype was observed many times. V and J are TRBV4-1 and TRBJ2-7; 11 bases are shared with TRBD2. Trimming cost V 1 base and J 3 bases; bases outside gene matches: 8. The CDR3 loop spans 17 amino acids. The germline CDR1 and CDR2 sequences are MGHRA and YSYEKL. CDR3 amino acids: CASSQAIAGLAVYEQYF. CDR3 bases: TGCGCCAGCAGCCAAGCGATCGCGGGACTAGCGGTCTACGAGCAGTACTTC.

Concerning this clonotype: One end of the junction varies from germline; a read error may be responsible. This chain joins TRBV20-1 and TRBJ2-5, with TRBD2 identical over 7 bases. This CDR3 is built from 14 residues. Germline CDR1 and CDR2: DFQATT and SNEGSKA (reference sequence). The CDR3 sequence: CSASSAGVQETKYF. CDR3 sequence (DNA): TGCAGTGCTAGCTCCGCGGGGGTCCAAGAGACCAAGTACTTC.

The J gene is TRBJ1-1, the V gene TRBV11-2; 10 bases map to TRBD1. Germline CDR1 reads SGHAT; CDR2 reads FQNNGV. The V segment lost 3 bases and the J segment 6 bases; nucleotides outside the gene matches: 7. This CDR3 has 15 amino acids. CDR3 DNA: TGTGCCAGCAGCTTGTTATCCGGGACAGGGGCTGAAGCTTTCTTT. This sequence encodes CASSLLSGTGAEAFF.

This clonotype was detected once. CDR3: CASSQAGGTYEQYF. CDR3 DNA sequence: TGCGCCAGCAGCCAAGCAGGCGGGACCTACGAGCAGTACTTC. The chain combines TRBV4-1 with TRBJ2-7; D is possibly TRBD2 (6 bases). The germline V gene has CDR1 MGHRA and CDR2 YSYEKL. V lost 1 base to trimming and J lost 2 bases, with 9 bases between them. The CDR3 is 14 residues long.

This clonotype was recorded at least ten times. The V call is TRBV28, the J call TRBJ1-6; D may be TRBD1 (6 bases). Germline loops: CDR1 MDHEN, CDR2 SYDVKM. V dropped 6 bases and J dropped 10 bases, with 16 bases sitting between them. This CDR3 has 14 residues. The CDR3: CASRKGGQGSPLHF. The CDR3 DNA follows: TGTGCCAGCAGGAAAGGGGGTCAAGGGTCACCCCTCCACTTT.

This clonotype came up many times. The rearrangement joins TRBV24-1 to TRBJ2-7; the D call may be TRBD1 or TRBD2 (5 bases each). Trimming removed 9 bases from V and 0 bases from J, with 8 bases in between. CDR3 size: 12 residues. Germline V gene data show CDR1 as KGHDR and CDR2 as SFDVKD. The CDR3: CATQGPSYEQYF. The CDR3 DNA reads TGTGCCACCCAGGGACCCTCCTACGAGCAGTACTTC.

This clonotype was seen a handful of times. The chain carries TRBV27 and TRBJ1-5; the D gene is possibly TRBD1 (5 bases). The CDR3 spans 14 residues. The V end lost 6 bases, the J end lost 2 bases, and 11 bases lay between the germline ends. The germline V gene has CDR1 MNHEY and CDR2 SMNVEV (reference sequence). The CDR3 nucleotides are TGTGCCAGCAGCCCAGGGTTTCGCAATCAGCCCCAGCATTTT. It codes for CASSPGFRNQPQHF.

This clonotype occurred many times. This chain links TRBV6-5 with TRBJ2-7; D remains ambiguous. The CDR3 has 14 residues. The germline V and J ends were trimmed by 1 base and 1 base, with 8 bases remaining between them. Germline V lookup: CDR1 MNHEY, CDR2 SVGAGI. The CDR3 reads CASSYYGGSYEQYF. In DNA form, the CDR3 reads TGTGCCAGCAGTTACTATGGCGGTTCCTACGAGCAGTACTTC.

The chain joins TRBV30 to TRBJ1-5; TRBD1 matches 7 bases. V lost 4 bases to trimming and J lost 7 bases; unmatched junction nucleotides: 10. Germline V gene sequence: CDR1 GTSNPN, CDR2 SVGIG (reference sequence). The CDR3 totals 14 residues. The CDR3 sequence: CAWTETGPRQPQHF. The CDR3 DNA is TGTGCCTGGACCGAGACAGGGCCGAGGCAGCCCCAGCATTTT.

This clonotype has ten or more counts. This chain uses TRBV12-3 or TRBV12-4 with TRBJ2-7, with 7 positions matching TRBD2. The V and J ends lost 6 bases and 0 bases, in that order; junction bases with no gene match: 5. CDR3 length: 14 amino acids. The CDR3 DNA sequence: TGTGCCAGCAGCCCGAGCGGGACCTCCTACGAGCAGTACTTC. Translated: CASSPSGTSYEQYF.

This clonotype was picked up many times. The CDR3 here is CSAFYRETQYF. DNA of the CDR3: TGCAGCGCCTTCTACAGGGAAACCCAGTACTTC. The rearrangement joins TRBV29-1 to TRBJ2-5, with a weak D call TRBD1 (6 bases). Trimming cost V 7 bases and J 8 bases, with 14 bases left between them. Per germline, CDR1 SQVTM and CDR2 ANQGSEA. This CDR3 is built from 11 residues. Full variable domain (missing parts from reference TRBV29-1 and TRBJ2-5): SAVISQKPSRDICQRGTSLTIQCQVDSQVTMMFWYRQQPGQSLTLIATANQGSEATYESGFVIDKFPISRPNLTFSTLTVSNMSPEDSSIYLCSAFYRETQYFGPGTRLLVL.

To note about this clonotype: With a much larger clone just one base away, this may be a read error. The V gene is TRBV19, the J gene TRBJ2-2; D gene unclear. CDR3 size: 11 residues. Germline CDR1 and CDR2: LNHDA and SQIVND (reference sequence). The CDR3: CASKPTWELFF. In DNA form, the CDR3 reads TGTGCCAGTAAGCCCACCTGGGAGCTGTTTTTT.

This clonotype was recorded many times. This chain links TRBV12-3 or TRBV12-4 with TRBJ1-3; a possible D gene is TRBD1 (6 bases). V lost 6 bases and J 0 bases, leaving 12 bases between the germline ends. The CDR3 has 15 amino acids. CDR3: CASSPTGPSGNTIYF. The CDR3 bases are TGTGCCAGCAGCCCCACAGGGCCCTCTGGAAACACCATATATTTT.

This clonotype appeared many times. The rearrangement uses TRBV6-2 or TRBV6-3 and TRBJ2-3; D gene uncertain. Between the trimmed V and J ends, which lost 10 bases and 0 bases, there was a span of 17 bases. Germline CDR1 is MNHEY and CDR2 is SVGEGT. This CDR3 has 15 residues. Written as DNA, the CDR3 is TGTGCCACTACCCGAAAGGCGGAAAGCACAGATACGCAGTATTTT. Its translation: CATTRKAESTDTQYF.

This clonotype has at least ten counts. The chain carries TRBV4-1 and TRBJ2-5; TRBD2 aligns across 8 bases. Trimming removed 5 bases from V and 5 bases from J; junction bases left unmatched: 10. Germline loops: CDR1 MGHRA, CDR2 YSYEKL. The CDR3 runs to 15 residues. The chain's CDR3 is CASSSGSSGWETQYF. The DNA of the CDR3 is TGCGCCAGCAGCAGCGGGAGCTCCGGGTGGGAGACCCAGTACTTC.